A selection of T cell receptor beta chains follows, all from one sample in a study of blood T cell repertoires in COVID-19. The data were produced by immunoSEQ multiplex PCR, yet TCRdb's version contains in-frame clones alone and is incomplete. This table holds under 200,000 clones, 80% to 90% found once. The sequenced sample was peripheral blood. The origin of the receptors is a woman aged 70-85 years with COVID-19, enrolled during active disease. Both conserved end residues are part of each CDR3. Fields, in order: CDR3 DNA, CDR3 protein, V gene, J gene, clone size, D gene. D genes are given only for firm matches. Clone size, where shown, is once, few, many, or a class for clones that have expanded.

TGTGCCAGCAGTCCACAGGGGACGTATGGCTACACCTTC,CASSPQGTYGYTF,TRBV28,TRBJ1-2,-,TRBD1
TGTGCCAGCAGTTTATCTCGGCGCACTAGCGGGAGTCGTGGTGAGCAGTTCTTC,CASSLSRRTSGSRGEQFF,TRBV28,TRBJ2-1,-,TRBD2
TGTGCCAGCTCGCCGGGACAGGGGAGAAATCAGCCCCAGCATTTT,CASSPGQGRNQPQHF,TRBV2,TRBJ1-5,-,TRBD1
TGTGCCAGCAACTCCCTTGGCAGGGGTCAAAATAGCAATCAGCCCCAGCATTTT,CASNSLGRGQNSNQPQHF,TRBV28,TRBJ1-5,-,-
TGCGCCAGCAGCTTGGCGGACAGGACCTATGGCTACACCTTC,CASSLADRTYGYTF,TRBV5-1,TRBJ1-2,-,TRBD1
TGTGCCATCAGTCGAGCGACAGGGGTCGCGGCTATCTCTGGAAACACCATATATTTT,CAISRATGVAAISGNTIYF,TRBV10-3,TRBJ1-3,once,TRBD1
TGTGCCACCAACTCACCCACCGGGGAGCTGTTTTTT,CATNSPTGELFF,TRBV24-1,TRBJ2-2,-,-
TGTGCCAGCAGTCCAAATGCGGGGCCCTCTGGCTACACCTTC,CASSPNAGPSGYTF,TRBV6-5,TRBJ1-2,-,-
TGTGCCAGCAATTTGAGTCAGGCCCCCTACGAGCAGTACTTC,CASNLSQAPYEQYF,TRBV6-5,TRBJ2-7,-,-
TGTGCCAGTACCCCGAGGACCCCCGGGGGAACCGGGGAGCTGTTTTTT,CASTPRTPGGTGELFF,TRBV19,TRBJ2-2,-,-
TGTGCCAGCAGCCCCCCGTATAACTATGGCTACACCTTC,CASSPPYNYGYTF,TRBV7-2,TRBJ1-2,-,-
TGTGCCAGCAGCGCAACCGGGACAGGGGGCGAGCAGTACTTC,CASSATGTGGEQYF,TRBV9,TRBJ2-7,once,TRBD1
TGTGCCAGCAGCGTAGAACCGGCAGGTAGTGAAAAACTGTTTTTT,CASSVEPAGSEKLFF,TRBV9,TRBJ1-4,-,-
TGTGCCAGCAGCCAAGGTGCCTGGGCTTTCGACACCATATATTTT,CASSQGAWAFDTIYF,TRBV14,TRBJ1-3,-,-
TGTGCCAGCAGACCGGGACAGGAATCCAATGAGCAGTTCTTC,CASRPGQESNEQFF,TRBV27,TRBJ2-1,-,TRBD1
TGTGCCAGCAGTCCCTCGAGGGCAGGGGCTGATACGCAGTATTTT,CASSPSRAGADTQYF,TRBV11-2,TRBJ2-3,-,-
TGTGCCACCAGCAGAGAGCGACAGGGGGTTGGGCAGCCCCAGCATTTT,CATSRERQGVGQPQHF,TRBV15,TRBJ1-5,once,TRBD1
TGCGCCAGCCGTCACAGGGCAATGAACACTGAAGCTTTCTTT,CASRHRAMNTEAFF,TRBV10-2,TRBJ1-1,once,-
TGTGCCAGTAGTATAGTAACAGGAAACACTGAAGCTTTCTTT,CASSIVTGNTEAFF,TRBV19,TRBJ1-1,-,-
TGTGCCTGGAGTGCGAGGAACACTGAAGCTTTCTTT,CAWSARNTEAFF,TRBV30,TRBJ1-1,-,-
TGTGCCAGCAGTTACTTGGACAGGGGGCATGGTGAAGCTTTCTTT,CASSYLDRGHGEAFF,TRBV6-5,TRBJ1-1,-,TRBD1
TGTGCTAGTGGGCAGCCTCCAGGAGGAAACACCATATATTTT,CASGQPPGGNTIYF,TRBV12-5,TRBJ1-3,once,-
TGTGCCAGCAGCTTAAGTGGGGGGAGCGCTGAAGCTTTCTTT,CASSLSGGSAEAFF,TRBV7-6,TRBJ1-1,-,-
TGCGCCAGCAGCCAAGTTACTAGCGGGGTCACAGATACGCAGTATTTT,CASSQVTSGVTDTQYF,TRBV4-1,TRBJ2-3,few,TRBD2
TGTGCCAGCAGCCCCACAGCCCGACATTACGAGCAGTACTTC,CASSPTARHYEQYF,TRBV9,TRBJ2-7,-,-
TGTGCCAGCAGCCATCAGGGACTAGCCTCCTACGAGCAGTACTTC,CASSHQGLASYEQYF,TRBV28,TRBJ2-7,-,TRBD2
TGTGCCAGCAGTTTATCCGGCAGGGGGAGCACAGATACGCAGTATTTT,CASSLSGRGSTDTQYF,TRBV27,TRBJ2-3,once,TRBD1
TGTGCCAGCAGTACACGAACAGGGGGCACTGAAGCTTTCTTT,CASSTRTGGTEAFF,TRBV28,TRBJ1-1,-,TRBD1
TGTGCCAGCAGCACCGCTCGACAGGGCGGGAACACTGAAGCTTTCTTT,CASSTARQGGNTEAFF,TRBV21-1,TRBJ1-1,-,-
TGTGCCAGCAGTTTATGGGGCGGGGGGGACAATGAGCAGTTCTTC,CASSLWGGGDNEQFF,TRBV27,TRBJ2-1,few,TRBD2
TGCGCCAGCAGCCGTGTTGGACAGGTTGAGCAGTACTTC,CASSRVGQVEQYF,TRBV5-1,TRBJ2-7,-,TRBD1
TGTGCCAGCAGCTTAACAGGAACTAAAACTGGAAACACCATATATTTT,CASSLTGTKTGNTIYF,TRBV11-2,TRBJ1-3,-,-
TGTGCCAGCAGCTTAGCGACGGGGGGGCTCCAAGAGACCCAGTACTTC,CASSLATGGLQETQYF,TRBV7-2,TRBJ2-5,-,TRBD2
TGTGCCACATGGGGGGGGCGGAACTATGGCTACACCTTC,CATWGGRNYGYTF,TRBV24-1,TRBJ1-2,few,-
TGTGCCAGCAGTTCCGGGACATCCAACTATGGCTACACCTTC,CASSSGTSNYGYTF,TRBV5-6,TRBJ1-2,-,-
TGTGCCAGCAGCTTCCGATACGACAGGGGAGGAGGCTACACCTTC,CASSFRYDRGGGYTF,TRBV7-8,TRBJ1-2,-,TRBD1
TGTGCCAGCAGCTTTGGCGGGAGGAGAAATGAGCAGTTCTTC,CASSFGGRRNEQFF,TRBV7-2,TRBJ2-1,-,TRBD2
TGCAGCGTCCAACAGGGGAATACCCAAGAGACCCAGTACTTC,CSVQQGNTQETQYF,TRBV29-1,TRBJ2-5,-,TRBD1
TGTGCCTGGAGTGAAGAGGGCGGTTGGTATTATGGCTACACCTTC,CAWSEEGGWYYGYTF,TRBV30,TRBJ1-2,few,-
TGTGCCAGCCGGGGAGTAGGAGAGACCCAGTACTTC,CASRGVGETQYF,TRBV6-5,TRBJ2-5,few,-
TGTGCCAGCAGTAACAGGGATCGATACCTTAACACCATATATTTT,CASSNRDRYLNTIYF,TRBV28,TRBJ1-3,-,-
TGTGCCAGCAGCCCTCCGTCAGGGGCAGGTGGCTACACCTTC,CASSPPSGAGGYTF,TRBV28,TRBJ1-2,once,-
TGTGCCAGCAGGGACAATAATGGCTACACCTTC,CASRDNNGYTF,TRBV2,TRBJ1-2,-,-
TGTGCCAGCAGGCAAAATCTGGAGAAGGCTTTCTTT,CASRQNLEKAFF,TRBV28,TRBJ1-1,-,-
TGTGCCAGCAGGGACGCAGGGAATTCACCCCTCCACTTT,CASRDAGNSPLHF,TRBV12-3/TRBV12-4,TRBJ1-6,few,-
TGCGCCAGCAGCTTGGGAGTTTCTGGGGCCAACGTCCTGACTTTC,CASSLGVSGANVLTF,TRBV5-1,TRBJ2-6,-,-
TGTGCCAGTACGCCCATCCCCCTGGGGACTCTCACTGAAGCTTTCTTT,CASTPIPLGTLTEAFF,TRBV19,TRBJ1-1,-,-
TGTGCCAGCAGTAGTCTGGGACAGGGTAAACAGCCCCAGCATTTT,CASSSLGQGKQPQHF,TRBV27,TRBJ1-5,-,TRBD1
TGTGCCAGCAGTCCGGGTTTGTACACTGAAGCTTTCTTT,CASSPGLYTEAFF,TRBV6-5,TRBJ1-1,-,-
TGTGCCAGCAGCAAGGGACAGGTCTTCAATCAGCCCCAGCATTTT,CASSKGQVFNQPQHF,TRBV21-1,TRBJ1-5,few,-
TGTGCCAGCAGCTTCGACAGGGGGCGCCGGGAGCAGTACTTC,CASSFDRGRREQYF,TRBV11-1,TRBJ2-7,-,TRBD1
TGCAGTGCGCGGGGCCAAGAGACCCAGTACTTC,CSARGQETQYF,TRBV20-1,TRBJ2-5,-,-
TGTGCCAGCAGTTTCCAGGGGAGTCGGGCAGATACGCAGTATTTT,CASSFQGSRADTQYF,TRBV28,TRBJ2-3,-,-
TGCGCCAGCAGCCCCAACCTGGCGAGGGACACCATATATTTT,CASSPNLARDTIYF,TRBV5-1,TRBJ1-3,once,-
TGTGCCAGCAGCCAAAGGCCTCAGGGGGCTCAGCCCCAGCATTTT,CASSQRPQGAQPQHF,TRBV4-2,TRBJ1-5,-,TRBD1